Listed below are T cell receptor beta chains from one sample, sequenced in a study of cytomegalovirus exposure and HLA in healthy donors. Method: immunoSEQ multiplex PCR; TCRdb's copy keeps in-frame clones and lacks some. The table lists some 140,000 clones, 70% to 80% of them singletons. The sample taken for sequencing was PBMCs. These receptors came from a man between 40 and 49 years old in good health and CMV-seropositive. Both conserved end residues are part of each CDR3. Each record gives: CDR3 protein, CDR3 DNA, V gene, D gene, J gene, clone size. The D gene is left open where the match is weak. Clone size is stated in some rows and not others, as once, few, many or a class when expanded.

CDR3: CAWRAAGRQPQHF; DNA: TGTGCCTGGAGGGCCGCAGGGAGGCAGCCCCAGCATTTT; V: TRBV30; D: -; J: TRBJ1-5; size: -
CDR3: CASSYLRASSYEQYF; DNA: TGTGCCAGCAGCTATCTCCGAGCGTCGTCCTACGAGCAGTACTTC; V: TRBV7-2; D: -; J: TRBJ2-7; size: -
CDR3: CASRGSYEQYF; DNA: TGTGCCAGCAGGGGCAGCTACGAGCAGTACTTC; V: TRBV2; D: -; J: TRBJ2-7; size: -
CDR3: CATKDRGHTDTQYF; DNA: TGTGCCACAAAAGACAGGGGGCATACAGATACGCAGTATTTT; V: TRBV2; D: TRBD1; J: TRBJ2-3; size: once
CDR3: CASSLRGGDTQYF; DNA: TGTGCCAGCAGCTTAAGGGGGGGAGATACGCAGTATTTT; V: TRBV7-2; D: -; J: TRBJ2-3; size: -
CDR3: CASSWGQGGVNEQFF; DNA: TGTGCCAGCAGCTGGGGACAGGGAGGGGTTAATGAGCAGTTCTTC; V: TRBV5-4; D: TRBD1; J: TRBJ2-1; size: once
CDR3: CASSQGLAGDVDIQYF; DNA: TGTGCCAGCAGCCAAGGACTAGCGGGAGACGTAGACATTCAGTACTTC; V: TRBV5-8; D: TRBD2; J: TRBJ2-4; size: -
CDR3: CASIPDSPNTGELFF; DNA: TGTGCCAGCATCCCGGACAGCCCGAACACCGGGGAGCTGTTTTTT; V: TRBV7-9; D: -; J: TRBJ2-2; size: -
CDR3: CASSEIAGGPELRIF; DNA: TGTGCCAGCAGTGAAATAGCGGGAGGGCCTGAATTACGGATCTTC; V: TRBV6-4; D: TRBD2; J: TRBJ2-1; size: -
CDR3: CASRRDRDYEQYF; DNA: TGTGCCAGCAGGAGGGACAGGGATTACGAGCAGTACTTC; V: TRBV2; D: TRBD1; J: TRBJ2-7; size: -
CDR3: CASSPYGSYEQYF; DNA: TGTGCCAGCTCACCCTACGGTTCCTACGAGCAGTACTTC; V: TRBV18; D: -; J: TRBJ2-7; size: -
CDR3: CASADYEQYF; DNA: TGTGCCAGCGCAGATTACGAGCAGTACTTC; V: TRBV2; D: -; J: TRBJ2-7; size: few
CDR3: CASSPRGSSSYNSPLHF; DNA: TGTGCCAGCAGCCCGAGGGGGTCCAGCTCCTATAATTCACCCCTCCACTTT; V: TRBV9; D: -; J: TRBJ1-6; size: once
CDR3: CASTKGQGGGYTF; DNA: TGTGCCAGCACCAAGGGACAGGGGGGCGGCTACACCTTC; V: TRBV27; D: TRBD1; J: TRBJ1-2; size: -
CDR3: CASSLDIGGSSYNEQFF; DNA: TGTGCCAGCAGCTTAGATATCGGCGGGAGCTCCTACAATGAGCAGTTCTTC; V: TRBV11-2; D: TRBD2; J: TRBJ2-1; size: -
CDR3: CASSTRTSGDRQFF; DNA: TGTGCCAGCAGTACAAGGACTAGCGGCGATAGACAGTTCTTC; V: TRBV6-5; D: TRBD2; J: TRBJ2-1; size: -
CDR3: CASSQGASGYTQYF; DNA: TGCGCCAGCAGCCAAGGGGCTAGCGGTTATACGCAGTATTTT; V: TRBV4-1; D: TRBD2; J: TRBJ2-3; size: -
CDR3: CASKSGWGGGGQPQHF; DNA: TGTGCCAGCAAGTCGGGCTGGGGGGGAGGAGGTCAGCCCCAGCATTTT; V: TRBV2; D: -; J: TRBJ1-5; size: -
CDR3: CASSLTGKNIQYF; DNA: TGTGCCAGCAGCCTGACTGGAAAAAACATTCAGTACTTC; V: TRBV7-9; D: -; J: TRBJ2-4; size: -
CDR3: CASSPPRAGTPDYGYTF; DNA: TGTGCCAGCTCACCACCCCGTGCCGGGACACCTGACTATGGCTACACCTTC; V: TRBV18; D: -; J: TRBJ1-2; size: once
CDR3: CASSRDLNYGYTF; DNA: TGTGCCAGCAGCCGGGACTTGAACTATGGCTACACCTTC; V: TRBV7-2; D: -; J: TRBJ1-2; size: -
CDR3: CASSNVATRNAYEQYF; DNA: TGTGCCAGCAGCAACGTCGCTACTAGAAACGCCTACGAGCAGTACTTC; V: TRBV25-1; D: -; J: TRBJ2-7; size: -
CDR3: CASSSVQLTEQFF; DNA: TGTGCCAGCAGTTCGGTTCAATTGACAGAGCAGTTCTTC; V: TRBV5-6; D: -; J: TRBJ2-1; size: few
CDR3: CARTQDSRGYTF; DNA: TGTGCCAGGACCCAGGACAGTCGAGGCTACACCTTC; V: TRBV28; D: -; J: TRBJ1-2; size: -
CDR3: CASHRELGTEAFF; DNA: TGTGCCTCCCACAGGGAGCTCGGCACTGAAGCTTTCTTT; V: TRBV30; D: -; J: TRBJ1-1; size: -
CDR3: CAWGRQGGTGELFF; DNA: TGTGCCTGGGGGAGACAGGGGGGCACCGGGGAGCTGTTTTTT; V: TRBV30; D: TRBD1; J: TRBJ2-2; size: once
CDR3: CAWSKGQGIDYGYTF; DNA: TGTGCCTGGAGTAAGGGACAGGGGATTGACTATGGCTACACCTTC; V: TRBV30; D: TRBD1; J: TRBJ1-2; size: -
CDR3: CASSYPTSGRTYEQYF; DNA: TGTGCCAGCAGTTACCCGACTAGCGGGAGGACCTACGAGCAGTACTTC; V: TRBV6-5; D: TRBD2; J: TRBJ2-7; size: -
CDR3: CASSLQTPEGGYTF; DNA: TGCGCCAGCAGCTTACAGACACCGGAGGGGGGCTACACCTTC; V: TRBV5-1; D: -; J: TRBJ1-2; size: -
CDR3: CASSSLAGGHNEQFF; DNA: TGTGCCAGCAGCTCTCTAGCGGGAGGCCACAATGAGCAGTTCTTC; V: TRBV7-2; D: TRBD2; J: TRBJ2-1; size: -
CDR3: CSVRDYNYGYTF; DNA: TGCAGCGTGCGCGATTATAACTATGGCTACACCTTC; V: TRBV29-1; D: -; J: TRBJ1-2; size: -
CDR3: CASSWDSSSYEQYF; DNA: TGTGCCAGCAGTTGGGACTCGAGCTCCTACGAGCAGTACTTC; V: TRBV2; D: -; J: TRBJ2-7; size: -
CDR3: CATSRDRYQETQYF; DNA: TGTGCCACCAGCCGCGACAGATATCAAGAGACCCAGTACTTC; V: TRBV15; D: -; J: TRBJ2-5; size: -
CDR3: CASSLIQGPVDTQYF; DNA: TGCGCCAGCAGCTTGATACAGGGGCCCGTGGATACGCAGTATTTT; V: TRBV5-1; D: TRBD1; J: TRBJ2-3; size: -
CDR3: CASRPTGSNEQFF; DNA: TGTGCCAGCAGACCTACAGGGTCCAATGAGCAGTTCTTC; V: TRBV7-9; D: -; J: TRBJ2-1; size: once
CDR3: CATSRDPSTGYEQYF; DNA: TGTGCCACCAGCAGAGATCCGTCGACAGGCTACGAGCAGTACTTC; V: TRBV15; D: -; J: TRBJ2-7; size: -
CDR3: CASSSGLSENTIYF; DNA: TGCGCCAGCAGCTCGGGATTAAGCGAAAACACCATATATTTT; V: TRBV5-1; D: -; J: TRBJ1-3; size: once
CDR3: CASSLRGSSTDTQYF; DNA: TGTGCCAGCAGCTTAAGGGGATCTAGCACAGATACGCAGTATTTT; V: TRBV7-9; D: -; J: TRBJ2-3; size: -
CDR3: CAWSGGRAADTQYF; DNA: TGTGCCTGGAGTGGCGGGAGGGCCGCAGATACGCAGTATTTT; V: TRBV30; D: TRBD2; J: TRBJ2-3; size: once
CDR3: CASSLGVRTGDTEAFF; DNA: TGCGCCAGCAGCCTCGGCGTGAGAACGGGGGACACTGAAGCTTTCTTT; V: TRBV5-1; D: -; J: TRBJ1-1; size: -
CDR3: CASSLTGNQPQHF; DNA: TGTGCCAGCAGTTTAACAGGGAATCAGCCCCAGCATTTT; V: TRBV28; D: -; J: TRBJ1-5; size: -
CDR3: CASSLVWTGPNTEAFF; DNA: TGTGCCAGCAGCTTAGTTTGGACAGGACCGAACACTGAAGCTTTCTTT; V: TRBV11-2; D: TRBD1; J: TRBJ1-1; size: -
CDR3: CASSAGTGLYSYEQYF; DNA: TGTGCCAGCAGCGCGGGGACAGGCCTCTACTCCTACGAGCAGTACTTC; V: TRBV5-8; D: TRBD1; J: TRBJ2-7; size: -
CDR3: CSVFAGESEQYF; DNA: TGCAGCGTTTTTGCGGGAGAAAGCGAGCAGTACTTC; V: TRBV29-1; D: TRBD2; J: TRBJ2-7; size: -
CDR3: CASSLAGGGGQPQHF; DNA: TGTGCCAGCAGCTTGGCTGGAGGGGGCGGGCAGCCCCAGCATTTT; V: TRBV5-6; D: TRBD1; J: TRBJ1-5; size: -
CDR3: CASIGGASATNEKLFF; DNA: TGTGCCAGTATCGGTGGGGCGTCCGCAACTAATGAAAAACTGTTTTTT; V: TRBV19; D: -; J: TRBJ1-4; size: -
CDR3: CASSSRLAANTGELFF; DNA: TGCGCCAGCAGCTCTCGCCTAGCGGCGAACACCGGGGAGCTGTTTTTT; V: TRBV5-1; D: TRBD2; J: TRBJ2-2; size: -